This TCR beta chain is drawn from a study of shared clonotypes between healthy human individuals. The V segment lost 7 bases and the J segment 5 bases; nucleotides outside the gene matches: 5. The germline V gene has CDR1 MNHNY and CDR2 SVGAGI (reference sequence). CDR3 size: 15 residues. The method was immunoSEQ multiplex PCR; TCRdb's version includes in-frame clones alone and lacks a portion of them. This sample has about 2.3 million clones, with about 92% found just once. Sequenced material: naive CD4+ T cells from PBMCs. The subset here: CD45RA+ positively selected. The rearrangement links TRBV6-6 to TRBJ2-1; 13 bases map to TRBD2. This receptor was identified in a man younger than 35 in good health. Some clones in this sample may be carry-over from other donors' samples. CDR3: CASTTGTSGDNEQFF. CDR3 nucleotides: TGTGCCAGCACAACCGGGACTAGCGGGGACAATGAGCAGTTCTTC.